These T cell receptor beta chains were read from a single sample in a study of early T cells in non-severe SARS-CoV-2 infection. TCRdb fed the 5' RACE reads into MiXCR, producing one record per CDR3 protein. The repertoire consists of 90,000 to 130,000 distinct CDR3 sequences, with over 10% occurring once and the leading ten covering around 4%. The input for sequencing was whole blood, taken at baseline. The receptors were sampled from an adult who was a healthcare worker with PCR-confirmed SARS-CoV-2 infection or an uninfected control (not recorded which). Both conserved end residues are part of each CDR3. The D gene is left open where the match is weak. A clone size is listed for some rows: how often the clone was seen (once, few, many), or a class if it is expanded.

j_call | d_call | v_call | clone_size | cdr3_aa | cdr3_nt
TRBJ2-4 | NA | TRBV18 | few | CASSPGDTVAF | TGTGCCAGCTCACCTGGTGACACTGTCGCCTTC
TRBJ1-5 | TRBD1 | TRBV12-3/TRBV12-4 | NA | CASSPTGTNQPQHF | TGTGCCAGCAGCCCGACAGGGACTAATCAGCCCCAGCATTTT
TRBJ2-3 | NA | TRBV11-2 | NA | CASSLFAGDTQYF | TGTGCCAGCAGCCTTTTCGCGGGGGATACGCAGTATTTT
TRBJ1-5 | NA | TRBV15 | few | CATSRARDDQPQHF | TGTGCCACCAGCAGAGCCAGGGACGATCAGCCCCAGCATTTT
TRBJ2-3 | TRBD1 | TRBV20-1 | few | CSARRDRMNTDTQYF | TGCAGTGCTAGAAGGGACAGAATGAATACAGATACGCAGTATTTT
TRBJ1-2 | TRBD1 | TRBV11-2 | NA | CASSLDGTGPLYGYTF | TGTGCCAGCAGCTTAGATGGGACAGGGCCGCTCTATGGCTACACCTTC
TRBJ1-2 | TRBD1 | TRBV24-1 | few | CATSDGTAYGYTF | TGTGCCACCAGTGACGGGACAGCGTATGGCTACACCTTC
TRBJ2-7 | NA | TRBV5-4 | few | CASSPGVGTYEQYF | TGTGCCAGCAGCCCGGGGGTGGGGACCTACGAGCAGTACTTC
TRBJ2-1 | NA | TRBV29-1 | many | CSVEDLWLGDNEQFF | TGCAGCGTTGAAGATCTTTGGCTGGGCGACAATGAGCAGTTCTTC
TRBJ1-1 | TRBD1 | TRBV6-6 | few | CASSYYSGDRNTEAFF | TGTGCCAGCAGTTATTATTCAGGGGACAGAAACACTGAAGCTTTCTTT
TRBJ2-3 | TRBD2 | TRBV20-1 | few | CSARDMTSGKDTQYF | TGCAGTGCTAGAGATATGACTAGCGGGAAAGATACGCAGTATTTT
TRBJ1-1 | NA | TRBV30 | NA | CAWSWTAGNTEAFF | TGTGCCTGGAGTTGGACGGCCGGGAACACTGAAGCTTTCTTT
TRBJ2-1 | TRBD2 | TRBV30 | many | CAWSYGTSGAYNEQFF | TGTGCCTGGAGTTACGGGACTAGCGGGGCCTACAATGAGCAGTTCTTC
TRBJ1-2 | NA | TRBV29-1 | NA | CSWGEDYGYTF | TGCAGCTGGGGTGAGGACTATGGCTACACCTTC
TRBJ2-1 | TRBD2 | TRBV20-1 | few | CSARDLAGGPNEQFF | TGCAGTGCTAGAGATCTAGCGGGAGGGCCAAATGAGCAGTTCTTC
TRBJ2-3 | NA | TRBV10-3 | many | CAISPGESTDTQYF | TGTGCCATCAGCCCGGGGGAGAGCACAGATACGCAGTATTTT
TRBJ1-3 | TRBD1 | TRBV6-5 | NA | CASSYATTGPGNTIYF | TGTGCCAGCAGTTACGCCACGACAGGGCCTGGAAACACCATATATTTT
TRBJ2-4 | NA | TRBV5-1 | NA | CASSGSSGLAKNIQYF | TGCGCCAGCAGCGGAAGTAGCGGACTAGCCAAAAACATTCAGTACTTC
TRBJ1-5 | NA | TRBV29-1 | NA | CSVQGQGGKSAQHF | TGCAGCGTTCAGGGTCAGGGAGGCAAATCAGCCCAGCATTTT
TRBJ2-1 | TRBD2 | TRBV6-2/TRBV6-3 | many | CASSLTPRGLAGGRGDEQFF | TGTGCCAGCAGTCTAACTCCGCGGGGACTAGCGGGAGGGCGAGGGGATGAGCAGTTCTTC
TRBJ2-3 | NA | TRBV2 | NA | CASSNPVSTDTQYF | TGTGCCAGCAGTAATCCAGTGAGCACAGATACGCAGTATTTT
TRBJ1-6 | NA | TRBV29-1 | many | CSATPGGQSSYNSPLHF | TGCAGCGCAACTCCCGGGGGCCAGAGCTCCTATAATTCACCCCTCCACTTT
TRBJ1-5 | NA | TRBV12-3/TRBV12-4 | few | CASSLRVGGNQPQHF | TGTGCCAGCAGTTTACGGGTCGGTGGCAATCAGCCCCAGCATTTT
TRBJ1-5 | NA | TRBV20-1 | NA | CSAMAGPGPEGQHF | TGCAGTGCTATGGCGGGACCAGGGCCGGAGGGGCAGCATTTT
TRBJ1-1 | NA | TRBV12-3/TRBV12-4 | NA | CASSFRQGSTEAFF | TGTGCCAGCAGTTTTAGGCAGGGGAGCACTGAAGCTTTCTTT
TRBJ2-7 | TRBD1 | TRBV11-2 | few | CASSSPRDRAYEQYF | TGTGCCAGCAGCTCCCCCCGGGACAGGGCCTACGAGCAGTACTTC
TRBJ2-3 | NA | TRBV20-1 | few | CSARVGPSTDTQYF | TGCAGTGCTAGAGTCGGCCCTAGCACAGATACGCAGTATTTT